Listed here are 5 T cell receptor beta chains from one sample, sequenced in a study of Tregs in tolerant kidney transplant recipients. Clones were read by immunoSEQ multiplex PCR, and TCRdb kept only the in-frame ones, dropping some. The table includes roughly 64,000 clones, 95% to 98% detected once. Here the sequenced sample was Tregs from blood, taken before the transplant. These TCRs come from a human donor who received a combined kidney and bone marrow transplant.

The CDR3 loop is CASSYGSGVSTDTQYF. In DNA form, the CDR3 reads TGTGCCAGCAGTTACGGGAGCGGAGTAAGCACAGATACGCAGTATTTT. V and J are TRBV7-9 and TRBJ2-3; possible D gene TRBD2, 6 bases. V dropped 6 bases and J dropped 0 bases, with 16 bases sitting between them. CDR1 is SEHNR and CDR2 is FQNEAQ in the germline V gene (reference sequence). This CDR3 has 16 residues.

The chain has TRBV19 and TRBJ1-1; TRBD1 matches 7 bases. Unmatched junction bases numbered 5, after V lost 3 bases and J lost 4 bases. The CDR3 sequence is 14 residues long. CDR1 is LNHDA and CDR2 is SQIVND in the germline V gene (reference sequence). The CDR3 DNA reads as TGTGCCAGTAGTATGCCCGGGACAGCCACTGAAGCTTTCTTT. It is translated as CASSMPGTATEAFF. Full variable domain (remainder filled in from reference TRBV19 and TRBJ1-1): DGGITQSPKYLFRKEGQNVTLSCEQNLNHDAMYWYRQDPGQGLRLIYYSQIVNDFQKGDIAEGYSVSREKKESFPLTVTSAQKNPTAFYLCASSMPGTATEAFFGQGTRLTVV.

The chain couples TRBV7-8 to TRBJ2-6; TRBD1 matches 12 bases. CDR3 length: 18 residues. Per germline, CDR1 SGHVS and CDR2 FQNEAQ. J was trimmed by 0 bases and V by 7 bases; bases with no gene match: 7. The CDR3 DNA sequence: TGTGCCAGCACCCTTAGGGACAGGGGGCCCTCTGGGGCCAACGTCCTGACTTTC. It codes for CASTLRDRGPSGANVLTF.

CDR3 in DNA: TGCGCCAGCAGCCCTGCGGGTTGGGAGTCTTCTGGAAACACCATATATTTT. As protein: CASSPAGWESSGNTIYF. V usage is TRBV4-1 and J usage is TRBJ1-3, with no clear D. Germline assignment: CDR1 MGHRA and CDR2 YSYEKL. Trimming cost V 4 bases and J 1 base, with 17 bases left between them. CDR3 length equals 17 residues.

The J gene is TRBJ2-1, the V gene TRBV7-9; TRBD1 agrees at 7 bases. CDR1 and CDR2 from the germline V gene are SEHNR and FQNEAQ (reference sequence). The junction had 8 bases not matched to a gene; V was cut back by 8 bases and J by 1 base. The CDR3 extends over 15 amino acids. The CDR3, as DNA: TGTGCCAGCCTTTCCCGGGACAGATCCTACAATGAGCAGTTCTTC. Amino acid sequence: CASLSRDRSYNEQFF.